Listed below are T cell receptor beta chains from one sample, sequenced in a study of human T cells and chemical hapten exposure. TCRdb independently ran MiXCR on the RACE reads; one entry per CDR3 protein. The sample lists more than 70,000 distinct CDR3 sequences; around 7.9% were seen once. Specimen: whole blood, collected in connection with sensitization to the hapten diphenylcyclopropenone (DPC). The origin of the receptors is a man in his forties with alopecia areata. Some clones in this sample may be carry-over from other donors' samples. The conserved cysteine and the conserved F or W are not part of the CDR3 here. The order of the fields is CDR3 protein, J gene, V gene.

cdr3_aa: ASSVEETQY
j_call: TRBJ2-5
v_call: TRBV9

cdr3_aa: ASSLPRGGKWSETQY
j_call: TRBJ2-5
v_call: TRBV5-1

cdr3_aa: SVDGGSTNEKLF
j_call: TRBJ1-4
v_call: TRBV29-1

cdr3_aa: AIMDRARDEQF
j_call: TRBJ2-1
v_call: TRBV28

cdr3_aa: ASSERQAARNEAF
j_call: TRBJ1-1
v_call: TRBV11-3

cdr3_aa: ASSPSYEQY
j_call: TRBJ2-7
v_call: TRBV12-3/TRBV12-4

cdr3_aa: ASMASRDPYNEQF
j_call: TRBJ2-1
v_call: TRBV19

cdr3_aa: ASSLRPVGRKRGGNEKLF
j_call: TRBJ1-4
v_call: TRBV7-9

cdr3_aa: ASRRRQGGDEKLF
j_call: TRBJ1-4
v_call: TRBV6-2/TRBV6-3

cdr3_aa: ASSYPGTEVNNSPLH
j_call: TRBJ1-6
v_call: TRBV6-2/TRBV6-3

cdr3_aa: ASSFGPAVGEQF
j_call: TRBJ2-1
v_call: TRBV5-6

cdr3_aa: ASSYGRNTEAF
j_call: TRBJ1-1
v_call: TRBV6-5

cdr3_aa: SVGRLSSYEQY
j_call: TRBJ2-7
v_call: TRBV29-1

cdr3_aa: ASSRKQNTGELF
j_call: TRBJ2-2
v_call: TRBV18

cdr3_aa: ASSRGQDYEQY
j_call: TRBJ2-7
v_call: TRBV5-4

cdr3_aa: ASSTYSNQPQH
j_call: TRBJ1-5
v_call: TRBV6-2/TRBV6-3

cdr3_aa: ASSALAIGPPNIQY
j_call: TRBJ2-4
v_call: TRBV18

cdr3_aa: ASSIGATNEKLF
j_call: TRBJ1-4
v_call: TRBV19

cdr3_aa: ASSPAAGTTDTQY
j_call: TRBJ2-3
v_call: TRBV7-2

cdr3_aa: ASSIIKGSTGELF
j_call: TRBJ2-2
v_call: TRBV19

cdr3_aa: ASSLWASGSTDTQY
j_call: TRBJ2-3
v_call: TRBV28

cdr3_aa: ASSQVSTGQGATQY
j_call: TRBJ2-3
v_call: TRBV4-3

cdr3_aa: ASSLAGANTEAF
j_call: TRBJ1-1
v_call: TRBV5-1

cdr3_aa: ASSLSGKNTEAF
j_call: TRBJ1-1
v_call: TRBV7-9

cdr3_aa: ASSSKDRDYEQY
j_call: TRBJ2-7
v_call: TRBV5-4

cdr3_aa: SARPGTGHTTEAF
j_call: TRBJ1-1
v_call: TRBV20-1

cdr3_aa: ASSQDSLAGAGQF
j_call: TRBJ2-1
v_call: TRBV4-3

cdr3_aa: ASSLVSATANTIY
j_call: TRBJ1-3
v_call: TRBV5-1

cdr3_aa: ASSFRGLVGWGQETQY
j_call: TRBJ2-5
v_call: TRBV5-6

cdr3_aa: ASSGGGRDEQF
j_call: TRBJ2-1
v_call: TRBV9

cdr3_aa: ASSPAGVGNTIY
j_call: TRBJ1-3
v_call: TRBV9

cdr3_aa: ASNGLAGTYEQY
j_call: TRBJ2-7
v_call: TRBV28

cdr3_aa: ASSPLERQPQH
j_call: TRBJ1-5
v_call: TRBV28

cdr3_aa: ASSYSSGRVTDTQY
j_call: TRBJ2-3
v_call: TRBV6-2/TRBV6-3

cdr3_aa: ASSSLRGGYGNEQF
j_call: TRBJ2-1
v_call: TRBV28

cdr3_aa: ASSQGGQGRLAGREQY
j_call: TRBJ2-7
v_call: TRBV14

cdr3_aa: ASSFWLRDTQY
j_call: TRBJ2-3
v_call: TRBV5-6

cdr3_aa: ASRVNLVDEQF
j_call: TRBJ2-1
v_call: TRBV7-2

cdr3_aa: SVEEAGTATEAF
j_call: TRBJ1-1
v_call: TRBV29-1

cdr3_aa: ASSPLGQEETHY
j_call: TRBJ2-5
v_call: TRBV19

cdr3_aa: ASSQEASYGYT
j_call: TRBJ1-2
v_call: TRBV3-1

cdr3_aa: ASSQLGGLNTEAF
j_call: TRBJ1-1
v_call: TRBV16

cdr3_aa: SARENLASRGTDTQY
j_call: TRBJ2-3
v_call: TRBV20-1

cdr3_aa: ASSLATDRGNQPQH
j_call: TRBJ1-5
v_call: TRBV7-8

cdr3_aa: ASSLDTYEQY
j_call: TRBJ2-7
v_call: TRBV7-2

cdr3_aa: AGSSGRNTGELF
j_call: TRBJ2-2
v_call: TRBV11-3

cdr3_aa: ASSPGPSTDTQY
j_call: TRBJ2-3
v_call: TRBV5-4

cdr3_aa: ASSLEGLAATSYEQY
j_call: TRBJ2-7
v_call: TRBV28

cdr3_aa: ASSLRVSNQPQH
j_call: TRBJ1-5
v_call: TRBV12-3/TRBV12-4

cdr3_aa: ASSDGYSYNEQF
j_call: TRBJ2-1
v_call: TRBV6-2/TRBV6-3

cdr3_aa: ASGLDGPIGEQF
j_call: TRBJ2-1
v_call: TRBV19

cdr3_aa: AIGGQGADTQY
j_call: TRBJ2-3
v_call: TRBV10-3

cdr3_aa: AISAGQGLNTEAF
j_call: TRBJ1-1
v_call: TRBV10-3

cdr3_aa: SVEEWQTPGSTDTQY
j_call: TRBJ2-3
v_call: TRBV29-1

cdr3_aa: ATRTGLPYEQY
j_call: TRBJ2-7
v_call: TRBV28

cdr3_aa: ASSPTRSTDTQY
j_call: TRBJ2-3
v_call: TRBV11-3

cdr3_aa: ASSYRNTEAF
j_call: TRBJ1-1
v_call: TRBV6-5